These 20 T cell receptor beta chains share one sample of origin, sequenced in a study of T-cell memory formation after mild COVID-19 (dated by TCRdb to about 2021). The library was prepared using 5' RACE. These reads were obtained on an Illumina NovaSeq 6000. The raw public data were reprocessed by TCRdb itself: fastp quality trimming at Q25, MiXCR clonotype calling, in-frame beta chains only. Every distinct CDR3 protein forms one entry, paired with its most common genes and DNA. Here the sample has 200,000 to 250,000 distinct CDR3 sequences; just over 15% occur a single time. Less than 2.5% of the sample is in the top ten clones. Sequenced sample: PBMCs or a T cell subset sorted from them (not recorded which). The receptors shown here come from an adult woman who had mild COVID-19 (a few samples of this study predate the infection). The sample titles of this study are shuffled in the database, so cell type and time point are left out; the donor was told from shared clones.

This clonotype turned up a few times. The V gene is TRBV3-1, the J gene TRBJ1-2; D not resolved. Germline assignment: CDR1 LGHDT and CDR2 YNNKEL (reference sequence). Trimming left V 0 bases short and J 0 bases short, with 8 bases between. The CDR3 is made up of 15 amino acids. CDR3 nucleotides: TGTGCCAGCAGCCAAGAGGAAGGATCTAACTATGGCTACACCTTC. Translation: CASSQEEGSNYGYTF. Drawing the rest from reference TRBV3-1 and TRBJ1-2, the complete variable domain is DTAVSQTPKYLVTQMGNDKSIKCEQNLGHDTMYWYKQDSKKFLKIMFSYNNKELIINETVPNRFSPKSPDKAHLNLHINSLELGDSAVYFCASSQEEGSNYGYTFGSGTRLTVV.

This clonotype was detected only a few times. The chain employs TRBV5-6 and TRBJ1-1; tentatively, D is TRBD1 (6 bases). V lost 0 bases and J 1 base, leaving 10 bases between the germline ends. The CDR3 extends over 15 amino acids. Per the germline V gene, CDR1 is SGHDT and CDR2 is YYEEEE. The CDR3 DNA reads TGTGCCAGCAGCTTGGTCGGACAGAAGAACACTGAAGCTTTCTTT. Translation gives CASSLVGQKNTEAFF.

This clonotype was counted between two and nine times. V is TRBV29-1 and J is TRBJ1-2; D not certain. CDR1 is SQVTM and CDR2 is ANQGSEA in the germline V gene. The CDR3 loop spans 11 amino acids. Trimming removed 7 bases at V and 5 bases at J, with 11 bases between. CDR3 residues: CSGGREYGYTF. In DNA, the CDR3 is TGCAGCGGCGGGCGGGAATATGGCTACACCTTC.

The chain combines TRBV4-1 with TRBJ1-1, with D perhaps matching TRBD1 (6 bases). The CDR3 has 14 residues. V dropped 1 base and J dropped 1 base, with 7 bases sitting between them. Per germline, CDR1 MGHRA and CDR2 YSYEKL. The CDR3, as DNA: TGCGCCAGCAGCCAAGCGACAGGGAACACTGAAGCTTTCTTT. This gives the protein CASSQATGNTEAFF.

V is TRBV7-2 and J is TRBJ2-2, with 11 bases aligning to TRBD2. This CDR3 is 16 amino acids long. Germline CDR1 is SGHTA and CDR2 is FQGNSA. J was trimmed by 7 bases and V by 1 base; bases with no gene match: 5. The CDR3 DNA reads TGTGCCAGCAGCTTAGTAGCACTAGCGGGAGTCGGGGAGCTGTTTTTT. This gives the protein CASSLVALAGVGELFF.

This clonotype was seen at least ten times. The chain couples TRBV12-3 or TRBV12-4 to TRBJ2-7; TRBD1 matches 12 bases. Germline trimming cut 5 bases from V and 7 bases from J; bases unmatched to any gene: 9. This CDR3 has 15 amino acids. CDR3 DNA sequence: TGTGCCAGCAGTCGCCCGGGACAGGGGGCGGAGGAGCAGTACTTC. Amino acids: CASSRPGQGAEEQYF.

The genes are TRBV2 and TRBJ1-5, with D uncertain. V was pared by 6 bases and J by 5 bases, with 11 bases between. The length of the CDR3 is 13 residues. Looked up from germline, CDR1 is SNHLY and CDR2 is FYNNEI. In nucleotides, the CDR3 is TGTGCCAGCAGGTGGGATAGGGATCAGCCCCAGCATTTT. Encoded protein: CASRWDRDQPQHF.

The chain is built from TRBV4-1 and TRBJ1-3, with TRBD1 identical over 7 bases. Germline lookup yields CDR1 MGHRA and CDR2 YSYEKL. Unmatched junction bases numbered 5, after V lost 5 bases and J lost 1 base. The CDR3 consists of 15 residues. CDR3 residues: CASSTDRESGNTIYF. The CDR3 DNA reads as TGCGCCAGCAGCACAGACAGGGAATCTGGAAACACCATATATTTT.

In DNA, the CDR3 is TGTGCCATCAGTGAGTCGAGGGGATCGGCTAACTATGGCTACACCTTC. It encodes CAISESRGSANYGYTF. This chain connects TRBV10-3 to TRBJ1-2; possible D gene TRBD1, 5 bases. V lost 0 bases and J lost 0, with 11 bases in between. Germline V gene lookup returns CDR1 ENHRY and CDR2 SYGVKD. The CDR3 covers 16 residues.

This clonotype was detected a few times. This chain joins TRBV9 and TRBJ2-1; possible D gene TRBD1, 7 bases. Looked up from germline, CDR1 is SGDLS and CDR2 is YYNGEE. The V and J ends lost 4 bases and 2 bases respectively, with 13 bases between them. The CDR3 length is 15 residues. The chain's CDR3 is CASSPQGGAYNEQFF. The CDR3 bases are TGTGCCAGCAGCCCCCAGGGGGGAGCCTACAATGAGCAGTTCTTC.

This clonotype was seen more than once but under ten times. The genes are TRBV7-8 and TRBJ2-7; D is ambiguous. Germline lookup yields CDR1 SGHVS and CDR2 FQNEAQ. The V and J ends lost 4 bases and 2 bases respectively, with 9 bases between them. The CDR3 has 13 residues. This CDR3 is CASSSRLPYEQYF. The CDR3, as DNA: TGTGCCAGCAGCTCCCGGCTCCCCTACGAGCAGTACTTC.

This clonotype has only a few counts. The V and J genes are TRBV18 and TRBJ2-2; unclear D gene. Trimming removed 4 bases from V and 0 bases from J, with 12 bases in between. Germline CDR1 KGHSH, CDR2 LQKENI. The CDR3 runs to 16 residues. DNA for the CDR3: TGTGCCAGCTCACAATATCAGGATTCGAACACCGGGGAGCTGTTTTTT. It translates to CASSQYQDSNTGELFF.

J is TRBJ2-7 and V is TRBV6-2 or TRBV6-3; the D gene is possibly TRBD1 (5 bases). Germline-derived CDR1 and CDR2 are MNHEY and SVGEGT. This CDR3 contains 14 residues. Deletions cut 7 bases from V and 0 bases from J, with 13 bases between. CDR3 residues: CASIRWGASYEQYF. CDR3 nucleotides: TGTGCCAGCATCCGATGGGGCGCCTCCTACGAGCAGTACTTC.

The sample holds a few counts of this clonotype. This rearrangement joins TRBV24-1 to TRBJ2-5; TRBD2 agrees at 13 bases. V shed 4 bases, J shed 5 bases, and the junction held 3 bases outside the gene matches. This CDR3 region has 15 residues. Germline V gene data show CDR1 as KGHDR and CDR2 as SFDVKD. The CDR3 DNA is TGTGCCACCAGTGACCGGGGACTAGCGGGGGAGACCCAGTACTTC. The encoded protein is CATSDRGLAGETQYF.

This clonotype was counted between two and nine times. The rearrangement links TRBV7-9 to TRBJ2-3; possible D gene TRBD2, 6 bases. The germline V and J ends were trimmed by 5 bases and 1 base, with 10 bases remaining between them. The CDR3 extends over 14 amino acids. Germline values: CDR1 SEHNR, CDR2 FQNEAQ (reference sequence). Written as DNA, the CDR3 is TGTGCCAGCAGCCCCGGGACTCGCACAGATACGCAGTATTTT. Translation: CASSPGTRTDTQYF. The whole variable domain, filled in from reference TRBV7-9 and TRBJ2-3, reads DTGVSQNPRHKITKRGQNVTFRCDPISEHNRLYWYRQTLGQGPEFLTYFQNEAQLEKSRLLSDRFSAERPKGSFSTLEIQRTEQGDSAMYLCASSPGTRTDTQYFGPGTRLTVL.

The chain joins TRBV4-1 to TRBJ1-4; unclear D gene. Deletions cut 1 base from V and 4 bases from J, with 10 bases between. The CDR3 spans 15 residues. The germline gives CDR1 MGHRA, CDR2 YSYEKL. Written as DNA, the CDR3 is TGCGCCAGCAGCCAAGTGAGAAATCGTAATGAAAAACTGTTTTTT. It specifies CASSQVRNRNEKLFF.

This clonotype was counted a few times. The chain employs TRBV6-2 or TRBV6-3 and TRBJ2-1, with 15 positions matching TRBD2. V shed 3 bases and J 9 bases; nucleotides not matched to a gene: 9. This CDR3 has 17 residues. The germline gives CDR1 MNHEY, CDR2 SVGEGT. This CDR3 reads CASSYGTSGRLRGEQFF. Here the CDR3 DNA reads TGTGCCAGCAGTTATGGGACTAGCGGGAGGTTACGGGGTGAGCAGTTCTTC.

This clonotype was picked up many times. The chain is built from TRBV20-1 and TRBJ1-6; D is possibly TRBD1 (5 bases). The CDR3 consists of 15 residues. Per the germline V gene, CDR1 is DFQATT and CDR2 is SNEGSKA (reference sequence). Trimming pared 4 bases from V and 1 base from J, leaving 11 bases between. As DNA, the CDR3 is TGCAGTGCTAAAGAGGCAGGGTCCTATAATTCACCCCTCCACTTT. Its translation is CSAKEAGSYNSPLHF.

This clonotype appeared a few times. The genes are TRBV10-3 and TRBJ2-6; 7 positions agree with TRBD2. The V gene end was trimmed by 3 bases and the J gene end by 3 bases; junction bases not matched to a gene: 8. The germline V gene has CDR1 ENHRY and CDR2 SYGVKD. The CDR3 consists of 17 residues. The chain's CDR3 is CAISERIGGYGANVLTF. For the CDR3, the DNA is TGTGCCATCAGTGAACGTATCGGGGGGTATGGGGCCAACGTCCTGACTTTC.

V gene TRBV7-9 combines with J gene TRBJ2-2, with TRBD2 identical over 8 bases. This CDR3 comprises 14 residues. Germline CDR1 SEHNR, CDR2 FQNEAQ (reference sequence). The V and J ends lost 5 bases and 5 bases, in that order; junction bases with no gene match: 4. The CDR3 coding sequence is TGTGCCAGCAGCATTAGCGGGACGACCGGGGAGCTGTTTTTT. Translating gives CASSISGTTGELFF.